This TCR beta chain was recorded in a study of OX40 agonist ivuxolimab in advanced cancers. About the investigation overall: Ivuxolimab was a fully human IgG2 agonistic monoclonal antibody targeting the costimulatory receptor OX40 (CD134). Prior anti-PD-1, anti-PD-L1 or anti-CTLA-4 therapy was permitted, and approximately 40% of dose-escalation patients had received checkpoint inhibitors. Of the roughly 50 dose-escalation patients, hepatocellular carcinoma was present in approximately 20, melanoma in around 15, renal cell carcinoma in 9 and head and neck cancer in 9. Peripheral TCRbeta sequencing aimed to test whether ivuxolimab altered TCR sequence diversity and caused clonal T-cell expansion. A male proportion of roughly 80% and a mean age of about 60 years, ranging from roughly 23 to 85, were recorded for the dose-escalation cohort. Intravenous ivuxolimab was administered to patients every 2 weeks at six dose levels: 0.01, 0.1, 0.3, 1.5, 3 and 10 mg/kg. Partial responses occurred in three dose-escalation patients: two with cutaneous melanoma and one with hepatocellular carcinoma. The paper reports the monotherapy dose-escalation portion (N of about 51 patients) of the phase I ivuxolimab trial. What the work shows at the level of the full study, not this receptor alone: Partial responders in the 0.1-3.0 mg/kg groups had among the lowest normalized peripheral clonal expansion, especially among CD8+ T cells. After ivuxolimab, more expanded clones were found on average in CD8+ T cells than in CD4+ T cells. Which antigens the clonally expanded peripheral T cells were specific for was not determined. Low levels of normalized T-cell clonal expansion were also seen in some nonresponding patients. At doses of 0.1 to 3.0 mg/kg, clonal expansion of both CD4+ and CD8+ blood T cells was observed from baseline to week 6.

To sequence the TCRbeta CDR3 region, genomic DNA was isolated from the sorted cells. TCRbeta CDR3 regions were sequenced using the immunoSEQ Assay. TCRdb holds this immuneACCESS table with in-frame rearrangements only. Some clones are missing; in checked studies, unresolved V genes explain under half, and the rest has no known cause. The sample table lists over 9,500 clones, 77% of them with a count of one. The ten top clones hold more than 15% of the sample. Patients with a history of autoimmune disease or receiving systemic immunosuppression were excluded from the trial. In every dose cohort, peripheral blood was drawn for TCR sequencing at baseline, cycle 4 day 1, and cycle 7 day 1. The samples were drawn from a first-in-human, open-label, multicenter phase I dose-escalation trial of ivuxolimab. The trial enrolled adults with locally advanced or metastatic head and neck squamous cell, hepatocellular, melanoma or renal cell carcinoma. Before TCR sequencing, CD4+ T cells and CD8+ T cells from peripheral blood were sorted into separate populations.

As for this clone: Its cognate antigen has yet to be identified. Base qualities are missing; no much larger clone stands one base away.

The sequence derives from an adult with an advanced solid tumor such as melanoma, head and neck, liver or kidney cancer. This material consisted of CD4+ or CD8+ T cells sorted from blood, taken in a trial of the OX40 agonist ivuxolimab.

The bases are TGCAGCGTCTTGGGACAGGGGTCTGAAGCTTTCTTT. Its product reads: CSVLGQGSEAFF. The sequence joins TRBV29-1 to TRBJ1-1; 10 central nucleotides agree with TRBD1. The germline V gene encodes CDR1 SQVTM and CDR2 ANQGSEA. Trimming removed 6 bases from V and 6 bases from J; the gene matches leave 4 bases unexplained. Inclusive of the bounding cysteine and phenylalanine, the CDR3 is 12 residues long. The entry retains the CDR3 DNA only, 36 bases that are in frame from base 1. Reference TRBV29-1 and TRBJ1-1 genes cover what lies past the CDR3, so the full variable domain is SAVISQKPSRDICQRGTSLTIQCQVDSQVTMMFWYRQQPGQSLTLIATANQGSEATYESGFVIDKFPISRPNLTFSTLTVSNMSPEDSSIYLCSVLGQGSEAFFGQGTRLTVV.